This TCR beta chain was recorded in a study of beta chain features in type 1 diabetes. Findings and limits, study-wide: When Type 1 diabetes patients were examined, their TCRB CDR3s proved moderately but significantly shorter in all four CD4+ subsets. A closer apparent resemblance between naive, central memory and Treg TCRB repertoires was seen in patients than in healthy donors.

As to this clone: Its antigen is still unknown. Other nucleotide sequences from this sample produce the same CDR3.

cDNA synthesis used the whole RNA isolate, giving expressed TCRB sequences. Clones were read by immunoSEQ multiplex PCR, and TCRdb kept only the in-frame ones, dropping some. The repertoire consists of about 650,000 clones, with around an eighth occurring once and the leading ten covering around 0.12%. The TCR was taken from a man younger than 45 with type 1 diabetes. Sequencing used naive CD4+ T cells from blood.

The CDR3 region has the DNA TGTGCCAGCAGCTCGACCCGGGACTCCTACGAGCAGTACTTC. It is translated as CASSSTRDSYEQYF. V is TRBV7-2 and J is TRBJ2-7; D possibly corresponds to TRBD2 (5 bases). The CDR3 contains 14 residues. CDR1 is SGHTA and CDR2 is FQGNSA in the germline V gene. V gave up 4 bases and J gave up 0 bases, with 10 bases separating them.